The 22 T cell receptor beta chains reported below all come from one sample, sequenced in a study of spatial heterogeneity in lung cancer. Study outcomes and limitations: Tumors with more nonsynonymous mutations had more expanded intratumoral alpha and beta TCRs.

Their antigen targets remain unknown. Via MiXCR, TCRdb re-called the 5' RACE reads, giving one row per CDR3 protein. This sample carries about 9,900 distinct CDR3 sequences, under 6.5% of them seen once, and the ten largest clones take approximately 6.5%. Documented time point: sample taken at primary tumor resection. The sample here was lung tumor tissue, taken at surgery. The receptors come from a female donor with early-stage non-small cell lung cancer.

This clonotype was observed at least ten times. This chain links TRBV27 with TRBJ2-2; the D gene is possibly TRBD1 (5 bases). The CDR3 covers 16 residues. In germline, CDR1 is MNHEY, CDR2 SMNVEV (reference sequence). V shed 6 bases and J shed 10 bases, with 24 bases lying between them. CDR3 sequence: CASSKRGSLTISELFF. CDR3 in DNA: TGTGCCAGCAGCAAAAGGGGCAGCCTTACGATCTCGGAGCTGTTTTTT.

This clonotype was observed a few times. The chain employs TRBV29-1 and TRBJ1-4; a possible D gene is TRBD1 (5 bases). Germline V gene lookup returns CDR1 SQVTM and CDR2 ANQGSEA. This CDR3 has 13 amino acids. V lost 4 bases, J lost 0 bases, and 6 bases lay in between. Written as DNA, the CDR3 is TGCAGCGTTGGGGGGTCAACTAATGAAAAACTGTTTTTT. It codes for CSVGGSTNEKLFF.

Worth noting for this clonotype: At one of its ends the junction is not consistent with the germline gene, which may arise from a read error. The CDR3 is CTSSLRPTESTEAFF. The CDR3 nucleotides are TGTACCAGCAGCCTCAGACCTACGGAGAGCACTGAAGCTTTCTTT. The V and J genes are TRBV7-6 and TRBJ1-1; D gene uncertain. CDR1 is SGHVS and CDR2 is FNYEAQ in the germline V gene. The CDR3 spans 15 residues.

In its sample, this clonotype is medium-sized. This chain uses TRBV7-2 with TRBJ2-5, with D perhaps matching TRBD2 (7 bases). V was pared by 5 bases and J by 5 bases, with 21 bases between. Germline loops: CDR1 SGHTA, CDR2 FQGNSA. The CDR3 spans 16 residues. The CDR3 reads CASSPRGRGAGETQYF. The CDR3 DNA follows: TGTGCCAGCAGCCCCCGGGGTCGGGGGGCAGGGGAGACCCAGTACTTC.

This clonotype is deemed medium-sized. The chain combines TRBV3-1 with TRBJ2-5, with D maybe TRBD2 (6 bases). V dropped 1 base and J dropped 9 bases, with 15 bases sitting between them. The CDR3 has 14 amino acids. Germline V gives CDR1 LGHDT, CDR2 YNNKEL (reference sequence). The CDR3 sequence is CASSQARSGGAQYF. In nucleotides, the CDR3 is TGTGCCAGCAGCCAAGCTCGGAGCGGAGGGGCCCAGTACTTC.

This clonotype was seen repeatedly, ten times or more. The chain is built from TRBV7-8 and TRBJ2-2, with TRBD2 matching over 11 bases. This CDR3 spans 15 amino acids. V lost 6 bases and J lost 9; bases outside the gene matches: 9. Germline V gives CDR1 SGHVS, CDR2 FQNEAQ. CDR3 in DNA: TGTGCCAGCAGAACTCTAGCGGGGGGCCGGAGGGAGCTGTTTTTT. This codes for CASRTLAGGRRELFF.

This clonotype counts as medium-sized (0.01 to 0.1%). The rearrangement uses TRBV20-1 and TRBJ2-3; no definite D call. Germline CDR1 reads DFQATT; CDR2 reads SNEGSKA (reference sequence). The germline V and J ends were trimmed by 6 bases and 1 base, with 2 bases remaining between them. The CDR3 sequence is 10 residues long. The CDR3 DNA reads TGCAGTGCCGGCACAGATACGCAGTATTTT. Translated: CSAGTDTQYF.

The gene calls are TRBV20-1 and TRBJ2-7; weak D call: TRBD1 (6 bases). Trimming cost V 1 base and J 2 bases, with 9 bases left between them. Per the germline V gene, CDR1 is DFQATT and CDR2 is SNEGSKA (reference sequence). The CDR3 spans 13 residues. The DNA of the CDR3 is TGCAGTGCTAGAGCCGGACAGACCTACGAGCAGTACTTC. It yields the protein CSARAGQTYEQYF.

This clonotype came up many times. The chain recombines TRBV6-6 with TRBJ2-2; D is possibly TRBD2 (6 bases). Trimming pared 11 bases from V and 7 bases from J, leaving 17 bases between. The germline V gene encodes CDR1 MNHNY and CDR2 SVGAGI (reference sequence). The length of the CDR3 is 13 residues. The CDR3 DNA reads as TGTGCCTCTTTGGAGGAGGGTTACGGGGAGCTGTTTTTT. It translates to CASLEEGYGELFF.

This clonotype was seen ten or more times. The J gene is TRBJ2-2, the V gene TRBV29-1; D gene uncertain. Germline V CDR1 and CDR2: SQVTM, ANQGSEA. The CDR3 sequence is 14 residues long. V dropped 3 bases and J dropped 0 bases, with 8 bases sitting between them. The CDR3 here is CSVDDTTNTGELFF. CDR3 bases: TGCAGCGTTGATGACACGACGAACACCGGGGAGCTGTTTTTT.

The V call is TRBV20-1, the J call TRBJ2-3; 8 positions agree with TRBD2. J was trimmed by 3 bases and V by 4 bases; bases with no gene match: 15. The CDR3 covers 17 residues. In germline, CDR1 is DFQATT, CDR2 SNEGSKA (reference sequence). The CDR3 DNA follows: TGCAGTGCTAAATTGGCTGCGGGGACTAGAGGAACAGATACGCAGTATTTT. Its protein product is CSAKLAAGTRGTDTQYF.

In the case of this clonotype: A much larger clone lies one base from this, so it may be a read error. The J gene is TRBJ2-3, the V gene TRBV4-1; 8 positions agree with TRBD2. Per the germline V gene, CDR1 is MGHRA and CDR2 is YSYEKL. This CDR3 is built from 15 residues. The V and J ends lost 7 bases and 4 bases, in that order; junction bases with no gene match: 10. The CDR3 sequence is CASTPGLGGSDTQYF. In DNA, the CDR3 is TGCGCCAGCACCCCGGGACTAGGAGGGTCAGATACGCAGTATTTT.

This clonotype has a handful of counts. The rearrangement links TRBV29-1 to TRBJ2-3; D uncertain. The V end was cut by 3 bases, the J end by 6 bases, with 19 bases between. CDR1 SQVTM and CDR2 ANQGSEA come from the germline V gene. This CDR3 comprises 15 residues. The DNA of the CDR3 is TGCAGCGTTGATGCGGCACCACAGAATAGGGATACGCAGTATTTT. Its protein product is CSVDAAPQNRDTQYF.

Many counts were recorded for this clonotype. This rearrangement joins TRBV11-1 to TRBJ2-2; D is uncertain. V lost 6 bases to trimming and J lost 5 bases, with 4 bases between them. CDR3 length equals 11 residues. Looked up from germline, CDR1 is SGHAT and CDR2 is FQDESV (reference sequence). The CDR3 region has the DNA TGTGCCAGCAGGGGAACCGGGGAGCTGTTTTTT. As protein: CASRGTGELFF.

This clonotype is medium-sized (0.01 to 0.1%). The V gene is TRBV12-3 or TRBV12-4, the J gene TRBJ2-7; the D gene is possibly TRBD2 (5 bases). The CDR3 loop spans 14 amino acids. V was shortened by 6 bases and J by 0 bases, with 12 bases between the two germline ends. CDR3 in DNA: TGTGCCAGCAGGGACTCGGACGGCTCCTACGAGCAGTACTTC. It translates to CASRDSDGSYEQYF.

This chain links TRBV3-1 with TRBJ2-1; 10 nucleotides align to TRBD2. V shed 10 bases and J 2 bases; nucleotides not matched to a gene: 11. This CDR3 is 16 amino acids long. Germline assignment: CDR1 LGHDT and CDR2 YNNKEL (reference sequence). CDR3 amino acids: CATSLGAGGTYNEQFF. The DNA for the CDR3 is TGTGCCACATCCCTTGGAGCGGGGGGGACCTACAATGAGCAGTTCTTC.

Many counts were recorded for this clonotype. CDR3 coding DNA: TGCGCCAGCAGCATGGGGGATGGAGATACGCAGTATTTT. As protein: CASSMGDGDTQYF. V and J are TRBV5-1 and TRBJ2-3; perhaps D is TRBD1 or TRBD2 (5 bases each). Germline V gene lookup returns CDR1 SGHRS and CDR2 YFSETQ. The CDR3 extends over 13 amino acids. V gave up 4 bases and J gave up 5 bases, with 11 bases separating them.

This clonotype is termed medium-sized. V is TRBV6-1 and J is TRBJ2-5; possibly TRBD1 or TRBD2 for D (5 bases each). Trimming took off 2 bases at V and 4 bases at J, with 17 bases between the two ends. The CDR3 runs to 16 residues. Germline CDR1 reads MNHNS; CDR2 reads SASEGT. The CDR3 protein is CASSERTGVRGETQYF. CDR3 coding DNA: TGTGCCAGCAGTGAAAGGACTGGAGTGAGGGGAGAGACCCAGTACTTC.

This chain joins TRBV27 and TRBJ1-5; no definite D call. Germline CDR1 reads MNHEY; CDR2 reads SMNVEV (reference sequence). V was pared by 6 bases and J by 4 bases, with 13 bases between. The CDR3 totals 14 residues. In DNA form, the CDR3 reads TGTGCCAGCAGCTTACGAGGGAATAATCAGCCCCAGCATTTT. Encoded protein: CASSLRGNNQPQHF.

CDR3 coding DNA: TGTGCCAGCAGCTTGACAGGGTACGAGCAGTACGTC. Translating gives CASSLTGYEQYV. The V gene is TRBV7-9, the J gene TRBJ2-7; 7 nucleotides match TRBD1. The CDR3 runs 12 residues. The V and J ends lost 3 bases and 4 bases, in that order; junction bases with no gene match: 0. Germline-derived CDR1 and CDR2 are SEHNR and FQNEAQ (reference sequence).

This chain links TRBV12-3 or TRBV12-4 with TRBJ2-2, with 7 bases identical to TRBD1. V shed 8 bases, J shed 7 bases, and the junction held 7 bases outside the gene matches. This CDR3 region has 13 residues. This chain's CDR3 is CASGRQGIGELFF. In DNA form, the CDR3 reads TGTGCCAGCGGACGACAGGGTATCGGGGAGCTGTTTTTT.

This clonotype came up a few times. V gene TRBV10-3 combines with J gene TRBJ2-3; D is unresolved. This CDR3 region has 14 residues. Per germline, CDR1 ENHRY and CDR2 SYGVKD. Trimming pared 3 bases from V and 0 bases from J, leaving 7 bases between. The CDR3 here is CAISDEFSTDTQYF. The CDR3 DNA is TGTGCCATCAGTGACGAGTTTAGCACAGATACGCAGTATTTT.